Below are 14 T cell receptor beta chains sequenced from a single sample in a study of sequential checkpoint blockade in melanoma. Indicated treatment: randomized to nivolumab then ipilimumab (arm A) or the reverse (arm B). Generated by immunoSEQ multiplex PCR, the TCRdb table keeps only in-frame clones and is missing some. The table lists fewer than 15,000 clones, around 75% of them singletons. Here the sequenced sample was CD8+ T cells sorted from blood (inferred from file names), taken from a patient given nivolumab and ipilimumab in sequence. Receptors originate from a human donor with melanoma.

This clone occurred a few times. Other DNA sequences in this specimen translate into the identical CDR3. This rearrangement joins TRBV7-9 to TRBJ2-3; TRBD2 matches at 7 bases. The J segment lost 0 bases and the V segment lost 5 bases, leaving 5 bases of the junction unmatched. This CDR3 is 15 amino acids long. Germline values: CDR1 SEHNR, CDR2 FQNEAQ (reference sequence). The CDR3 nucleotides read TGTGCCAGCAGCCCAAGCGGGGTGAGCACAGATACGCAGTATTTT. Its protein is CASSPSGVSTDTQYF.

The CDR3 protein is CATSRDRTGSNEQFF. In DNA form, the CDR3 reads TGTGCCACCAGCAGAGATCGGACGGGAAGCAATGAGCAGTTCTTC. This sequence joins TRBV15 and TRBJ2-1; maybe TRBD2 (5 bases). The germline CDR1 and CDR2 sequences are LNHNV and YYDKDF (reference sequence). The germline V and J ends were trimmed by 0 bases and 6 bases, with 12 bases remaining between them. CDR3 length: 15 amino acids. The whole variable domain, remainder taken from reference TRBV15 and TRBJ2-1, is DAMVIQNPRYQVTQFGKPVTLSCSQTLNHNVMYWYQQKSSQAPKLLFHYYDKDFNNEADTPDNFQSRRPNTSFCFLDIRSPGLGDTAMYLCATSRDRTGSNEQFFGPGTRLTVL.

The gene calls are TRBV29-1 and TRBJ2-7; D unclear. V was trimmed by 7 bases and J by 3 bases, leaving 13 bases between them. The CDR3 covers 12 residues. CDR1 is SQVTM and CDR2 is ANQGSEA in the germline V gene. The CDR3 DNA reads as TGCAGCGCCTACGAGACTGTCTACGAGCAGTACTTC. It is translated as CSAYETVYEQYF.

The chain has TRBV11-1 and TRBJ2-7; 8 positions agree with TRBD1. The CDR3 consists of 14 residues. The V and J ends lost 3 bases and 4 bases, in that order; junction bases with no gene match: 5. The germline V gene has CDR1 SGHAT and CDR2 FQDESV (reference sequence). The CDR3 region is CASSLAGGAYEQYF. Written as DNA, the CDR3 is TGTGCCAGCAGCTTGGCAGGGGGCGCGTACGAGCAGTACTTC. Full variable domain (outside the CDR3, taken from reference TRBV11-1 and TRBJ2-7): EAEVAQSPRYKITEKSQAVAFWCDPISGHATLYWYRQILGQGPELLVQFQDESVVDDSQLPKDRFSAERLKGVDSTLKIQPAELGDSAMYLCASSLAGGAYEQYFGPGTRLTVT.

This rearrangement joins TRBV9 to TRBJ2-2; 9 bases line up with TRBD2. The CDR3 is 15 amino acids. Germline CDR1 reads SGDLS; CDR2 reads YYNGEE. The V and J ends lost 4 bases and 6 bases, in that order; junction bases with no gene match: 7. The CDR3 loop is CASSPDSGSAGELFF. CDR3 DNA: TGTGCCAGCAGCCCGGATAGCGGGAGTGCCGGGGAGCTGTTTTTT.

The rearrangement links TRBV30 to TRBJ2-1, with 8 bases fitting TRBD2. This CDR3 comprises 13 residues. Germline V gene sequence: CDR1 GTSNPN, CDR2 SVGIG (reference sequence). V lost 6 bases and J lost 9; bases outside the gene matches: 10. The CDR3 here is CACPGGPFGEQFF. The CDR3 nucleotides read TGTGCCTGCCCGGGAGGGCCGTTCGGTGAGCAGTTCTTC.

The CDR3, as DNA: TGTGCCACCTGGGACTTACAAGAGACCCAGTACTTC. Protein product: CATWDLQETQYF. This chain joins TRBV10-3 and TRBJ2-5; D is possibly TRBD2 (6 bases). Trimming left V 10 bases short and J 2 bases short, with 11 bases between. The germline V gene has CDR1 ENHRY and CDR2 SYGVKD. The CDR3 totals 12 residues.

The chain carries TRBV5-1 and TRBJ2-1, with D perhaps TRBD2 (5 bases). The CDR3 totals 14 residues. Per germline, CDR1 SGHRS and CDR2 YFSETQ. The V gene lost 0 bases and the J gene lost 4 bases, with 8 bases spanning the gap. The CDR3 DNA reads TGCGCCAGCAGCTTGGCAGCGGAATACAATGAGCAGTTCTTC. Translating it yields CASSLAAEYNEQFF.

V gene TRBV28 combines with J gene TRBJ1-4; 7 nucleotides agree with TRBD1. Trimming removed 6 bases from V and 6 bases from J; junction bases left unmatched: 7. This CDR3 spans 14 amino acids. Per germline, CDR1 MDHEN and CDR2 SYDVKM. CDR3 DNA sequence: TGTGCCAGCAGCAGGACAGGCTCTGATGAAAAACTGTTTTTT. Translation gives CASSRTGSDEKLFF.

The chain has TRBV2 and TRBJ1-5, with D maybe TRBD1 (5 bases). Germline-derived CDR1 and CDR2 are SNHLY and FYNNEI. V was cut by 3 bases and J by 8 bases, with 14 bases left in between. The CDR3 spans 14 residues. CDR3 bases: TGTGCCAGCAGTGACGGGGGTGGAAGGGAGCCCCAGCATTTT. Translating it yields CASSDGGGREPQHF. The full variable domain, completed using reference TRBV2 and TRBJ1-5, is EPEVTQTPSHQVTQMGQEVILRCVPISNHLYFYWYRQILGQKVEFLVSFYNNEISEKSEIFDDQFSVERPDGSNFTLKIRSTKLEDSAMYFCASSDGGGREPQHFGDGTRLSIL.

The chain links TRBV5-1 to TRBJ2-6; the match to TRBD1 covers 10 bases. There are 18 residues in the CDR3. Trimming removed 4 bases from V and 4 bases from J; junction bases left unmatched: 11. CDR1 and CDR2 from the germline V gene are SGHRS and YFSETQ. CDR3 region: CASSLGTGAPGGANVLTF. The CDR3 nucleotides read TGCGCCAGCAGCCTGGGGACAGGGGCTCCTGGAGGGGCCAACGTCCTGACTTTC.

This rearrangement joins TRBV11-2 to TRBJ2-1; D might be TRBD1 (5 bases). V lost 10 bases and J lost 8, with 12 bases in between. The CDR3 contains 11 residues. CDR1 and CDR2 from the germline V gene are SGHAT and FQNNGV. CDR3 DNA: TGTGCCACCAGGGTACCGGATGAGCAGTTCTTC. Translation gives CATRVPDEQFF.

The V call is TRBV6-4, the J call TRBJ2-7; D is possibly TRBD1 (5 bases). Trimming stripped 6 bases from V and 0 bases from J, with 12 bases between. Per the germline V gene, CDR1 is MRHNA and CDR2 is SNTAGT. The length of the CDR3 is 14 residues. The CDR3 DNA sequence: TGTGCCAGCAGGGGGCACGGGTACTCCTACGAGCAGTACTTC. It codes for CASRGHGYSYEQYF.

This chain uses TRBV6-5 with TRBJ2-5, with 8 bases that match TRBD2. The germline V gene has CDR1 MNHEY and CDR2 SVGAGI. The CDR3 has 16 amino acids. After removal of 2 bases from V and 4 bases from J, the junction contained 9 bases not matched to a gene. CDR3 nucleotides: TGTGCCAGCAGTTACAGGGAGCGGGGGCTTCGAGAGACCCAGTACTTC. Its translation is CASSYRERGLRETQYF.